The clone carrying this T cell receptor beta chain occurred a few times. CD8+ and CD4+ T cells were negatively isolated; TEMRA cells were FACS-enriched. When the RNA was reverse transcribed, random hexamers were used with an input of about 0.5 to 1 ug. With immunoSEQ multiplex PCR, TCR beta CDR3 was amplified across 54 Vbeta and 13 Jbeta. One entry per CDR3 protein, called by TCRdb with MiXCR from the immunoSEQ multiplex PCR reads. This table holds tens of thousands of distinct CDR3 sequences, 93% found once. Germline V gene sequence: CDR1 SGHNT, CDR2 YENEEA. This CDR3 contains 16 residues. V gave up 1 base and J gave up 0 bases, with 7 bases separating them. The data originate from a study of CD8 T cells in Susac syndrome. Whole-study context: Sequenced Susac syndrome patients included about six with clinically active disease and eight in remission. Patients with Susac syndrome were, at the time of blood collection, therapy-naive, maintained on corticosteroids, or maintained on intravenous immunoglobulin alone.

Material for sequencing was CD4+ T cells from PBMCs. This receptor was obtained from a human donor with Susac syndrome. The J gene is TRBJ1-6, the V gene TRBV11-3; D gene uncertain. The CDR3 DNA follows: TGTGCCAGCAGCTTAGGCGGGAGCTCCTATAATTCACCCCTCCACTTT. Amino acid sequence: CASSLGGSSYNSPLHF.